This T cell receptor beta chain was captured by sequencing in a study of early T cells in non-severe SARS-CoV-2 infection (dated by TCRdb to the early 2020s). Study-level background: Bulk RNA from unsorted whole blood was used for TCR sequencing, so alpha and beta chains could not be paired. Study-wide conclusions, independent of this receptor: VDJdb matching was skewed toward anti-spike CD8 responses, so virus-specific expansions were likely underestimated and private and CD4 specificities were missed.

Including cysteine and phenylalanine, the CDR3 has 13 amino acids. The DNA shown is the 39-base CDR3, in frame from base 1. The junction carries 11 bases between V and J, which are trimmed by 7 bases and 3 bases respectively. The germline V gene encodes CDR1 SGHRS and CDR2 YFSETQ. This was a case-control study nested in a cohort of healthcare workers in London, UK, who had nasopharyngeal swab PCR tests and blood samples taken every week. Healthcare workers were recruited between 23 and 31 March 2020, during the week of the UK lockdown, and were followed weekly for up to about 15 weeks. Libraries were built with 5' RACE. Sequencer: NextSeq 500. The TCR library protocol attached unique molecular identifiers to individual cDNA molecules to correct for sequencing error and PCR bias. Both TCR alpha and beta chains were sequenced, and tight co-correlation was observed between alpha and beta sequence abundances in each sample. The authors' analysis ran thus. Decombinator V4 was used to annotate TCR sequences for V gene, J gene and CDR3. TCRs were defined as expanded if a significant change between any two time points was detected under a Poisson model with p below 0.0001. TCR abundances were normalised to the total number of TCRs sequenced in each sample and reported as counts per million. TRAV1-2 paired with TRAJ12, TRAJ20 or TRAJ33 defined MAIT TCRs, while TRAV10 paired with TRAJ18 defined iNKT TCRs. VDJdb, accessed 1 November 2021, was searched for CMV, EBV and SARS-CoV-2 annotated TCRs, excluding TCRs annotated for multiple antigens. The raw public reads went through TCRdb reprocessing: fastp at Q25, MiXCR clone calling, in-frame beta chains kept. When rows share a CDR3 protein, they turn into one entry using the most common DNA and genes. The V and J calls were determined by TCRdb, not by the authors. The sample table holds 100,000 to 150,000 distinct CDR3 sequences, of which about 15% were seen once. The ten largest make up 21% of the sample.

This clonotype was detected only a few times. Its binding antigen is unknown. Base quality data are lacking; no much larger clone is found one base away. The rearranged chain carries TRBV5-1 and TRBJ2-1; the D gene cannot be resolved reliably. The clonotype originates from an adult who was a healthcare worker with PCR-confirmed SARS-CoV-2 infection or an uninfected control (not recorded which). Specimen: whole blood. CDR3 region: CASSRANYNEQFF. In nucleotides, the sequence is TGCGCCAGCTCCCGAGCGAACTACAATGAGCAGTTCTTC.